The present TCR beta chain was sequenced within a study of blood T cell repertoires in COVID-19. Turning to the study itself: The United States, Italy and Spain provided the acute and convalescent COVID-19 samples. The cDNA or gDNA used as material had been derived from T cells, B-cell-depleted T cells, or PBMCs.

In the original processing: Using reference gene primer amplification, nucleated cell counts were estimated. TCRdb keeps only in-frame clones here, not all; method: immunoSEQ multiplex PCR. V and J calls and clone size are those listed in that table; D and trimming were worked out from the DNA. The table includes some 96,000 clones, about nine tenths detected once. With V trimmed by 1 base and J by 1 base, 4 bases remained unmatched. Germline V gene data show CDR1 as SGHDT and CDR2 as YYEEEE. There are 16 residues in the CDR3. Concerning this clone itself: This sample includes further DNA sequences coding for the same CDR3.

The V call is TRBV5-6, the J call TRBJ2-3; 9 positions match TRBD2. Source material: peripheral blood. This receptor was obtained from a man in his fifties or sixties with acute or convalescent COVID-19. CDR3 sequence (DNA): TGTGCCAGCAGCTTGATTAGCGGGAGCGGCACAGATACGCAGTATTTT. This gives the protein CASSLISGSGTDTQYF.